The 2 T cell receptor beta chains reported below all come from one sample, sequenced in a study of cytomegalovirus exposure and HLA in healthy donors. Primers included in the PCR were 60 Vbeta and 13 Jbeta primers. Profiling relied on immunoSEQ multiplex PCR, and the TCRdb table lists in-frame clones only, not all of them. The sample has approximately 100,000 clones, 70% to 80% seen once. What was sequenced was PBMCs. The source is a human donor in good health.

V and J are TRBV27 and TRBJ2-2; TRBD1 matches 7 bases. J was trimmed by 7 bases and V by 6 bases; bases with no gene match: 11. Germline V gene sequence: CDR1 MNHEY, CDR2 SMNVEV (reference sequence). The CDR3 consists of 15 residues. The CDR3 DNA sequence: TGTGCCAGCAGCTACGCAGACAGGGACGGCGGGGAGCTGTTTTTT. Translating gives CASSYADRDGGELFF.

Only a few counts were recorded for this clone. The rearrangement uses TRBV7-2 and TRBJ2-6; no definite D call. The CDR3 extends over 15 amino acids. The germline CDR1 and CDR2 sequences are SGHTA and FQGNSA. Trimming took off 0 bases at V and 4 bases at J, with 7 bases between the two ends. CDR3 sequence reads: CASSLADLGANVLTF. For the CDR3, the DNA is TGTGCCAGCAGCTTAGCCGACTTGGGGGCCAACGTCCTGACTTTC. The variable domain in full, with the rest retrieved from reference TRBV7-2 and TRBJ2-6, is GAGVSQSPSNKVTEKGKDVELRCDPISGHTALYWYRQSLGQGLEFLIYFQGNSAPDKSGLPSDRFSAERTGGSVSTLTIQRTQQEDSAVYLCASSLADLGANVLTFGAGSRLTVL.